Below are 5 T cell receptor beta chains sequenced from a single sample in a study of long-term antiretroviral therapy in people with HIV (dated by TCRdb to 2022 to 2024). Sequencing of the TRB variable region was done with the immunoSEQ hsTCRB v3.0 assay at survey level resolution. TCRdb's version of the immuneACCESS table is confined to in-frame rearrangements and falls short of the full clone set. An unresolved V gene accounts for under half of the shortfall where checked; the remainder is of unknown origin. This sample holds some 28,000 clones; just under 95% were observed only once. 3.1% of the sample goes to the ten largest clones. The starting material was unsorted PBMCs, obtained 5.3 years after starting antiretroviral therapy. Receptors were obtained from a man aged 45-65 years with HIV.

The rearrangement joins TRBV5-7 to TRBJ2-1, with 7 bases fitting TRBD1. TRBV5-7 is known as an ORF, though its function is uncertain. CDR3 size: 14 residues. After removal of 5 bases from V and 3 bases from J, the junction contained 5 bases not matched to a gene. Written as DNA, the CDR3 is TGTGCCAGCAGTCCCGACAGGGACTACAATGAGCAGTTCTTC. It is translated as CASSPDRDYNEQFF.

This chain connects TRBV7-9 to TRBJ2-7; 8 bases match TRBD1. The ends lost 5 bases at V and 0 bases at J; junction bases unmatched: 6. The CDR3 has 15 amino acids. CDR1 and CDR2 (germline): SEHNR, FQNEAQ (reference sequence). The CDR3 sequence is CASSPRTGSSYEQYF. DNA of the CDR3: TGTGCCAGCAGCCCTAGGACAGGGAGCTCCTACGAGCAGTACTTC.

V and J are TRBV5-1 and TRBJ2-2; 7 bases align to TRBD2. Germline-derived CDR1 and CDR2 are SGHRS and YFSETQ. The V and J ends lost 1 base and 7 bases, in that order; junction bases with no gene match: 7. The CDR3 runs to 15 residues. CDR3: CASSLRAGFIGELFF. CDR3 nucleotide sequence: TGCGCCAGCAGCTTGAGAGCGGGGTTTATCGGGGAGCTGTTTTTT. Variable domain in full (rest from reference TRBV5-1 and TRBJ2-2): KAGVTQTPRYLIKTRGQQVTLSCSPISGHRSVSWYQQTPGQGLQFLFEYFSETQRNKGNFPGRFSGRQFSNSRSEMNVSTLELGDSALYLCASSLRAGFIGELFFGEGSRLTVL.

This chain joins TRBV19 and TRBJ1-5; D call uncertain. Trimming took off 7 bases at V and 6 bases at J, with 19 bases between the two ends. CDR3 length: 15 amino acids. Per germline, CDR1 LNHDA and CDR2 SQIVND (reference sequence). CDR3 DNA sequence: TGTGCCAGTACCAAAGGCAGATTAGCGGGTCAGCCCCAGCATTTT. Encoded protein: CASTKGRLAGQPQHF.

V gene TRBV6-5 combines with J gene TRBJ2-3; 8 bases are a match to TRBD1. Germline V gene sequence: CDR1 MNHEY, CDR2 SVGAGI. V trimming: 6 bases; J trimming: 5 bases; junction bases outside the gene matches: 7. This CDR3 contains 14 residues. CDR3 nucleotide sequence: TGTGCCAGCAGACTTTATACAGGGGGAGATACGCAGTATTTT. The encoded protein is CASRLYTGGDTQYF.